This record concerns one T cell receptor beta chain sequence. The sample belongs to a study of shared clonotypes between healthy human individuals. Terminally differentiated effector memory CD45RA+ cells were excluded from the naive CD8 cells, which were CD45RO-negative and positively selected for CCR7. Germline V gene lookup returns CDR1 MNHEY and CDR2 SMNVEV (reference sequence). Trimming removed 5 bases from V and 4 bases from J, with 11 bases in between. This CDR3 is 13 amino acids long. Sequenced by immunoSEQ multiplex PCR; TCRdb stores in-frame clones only, minus some. The table lists millions of clones, about 94% of them singletons.

V gene TRBV27 combines with J gene TRBJ1-1, with no clear D. Sequencing input: naive CD8+ T cells sorted from blood. The TCR was taken from a man aged 18 to 35 in good health. The CDR3 loop reads CASSTGSATEAFF. The CDR3 nucleotides are TGTGCCAGCAGTACCGGGTCGGCCACTGAAGCTTTCTTT.